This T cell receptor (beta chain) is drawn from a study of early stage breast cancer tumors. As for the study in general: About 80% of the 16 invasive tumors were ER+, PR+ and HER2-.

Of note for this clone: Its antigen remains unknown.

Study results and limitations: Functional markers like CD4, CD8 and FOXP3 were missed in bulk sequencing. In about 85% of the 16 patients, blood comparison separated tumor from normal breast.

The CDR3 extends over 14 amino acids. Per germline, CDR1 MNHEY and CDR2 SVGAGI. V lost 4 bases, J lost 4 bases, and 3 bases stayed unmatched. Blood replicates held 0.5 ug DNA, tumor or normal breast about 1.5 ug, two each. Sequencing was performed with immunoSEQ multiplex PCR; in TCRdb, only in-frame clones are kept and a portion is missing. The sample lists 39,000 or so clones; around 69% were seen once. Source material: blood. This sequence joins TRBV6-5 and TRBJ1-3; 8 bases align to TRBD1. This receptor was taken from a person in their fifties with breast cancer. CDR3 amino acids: CASSSWTGGNTIYF. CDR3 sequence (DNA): TGTGCCAGCAGTTCCTGGACAGGGGGAAACACCATATATTTT.